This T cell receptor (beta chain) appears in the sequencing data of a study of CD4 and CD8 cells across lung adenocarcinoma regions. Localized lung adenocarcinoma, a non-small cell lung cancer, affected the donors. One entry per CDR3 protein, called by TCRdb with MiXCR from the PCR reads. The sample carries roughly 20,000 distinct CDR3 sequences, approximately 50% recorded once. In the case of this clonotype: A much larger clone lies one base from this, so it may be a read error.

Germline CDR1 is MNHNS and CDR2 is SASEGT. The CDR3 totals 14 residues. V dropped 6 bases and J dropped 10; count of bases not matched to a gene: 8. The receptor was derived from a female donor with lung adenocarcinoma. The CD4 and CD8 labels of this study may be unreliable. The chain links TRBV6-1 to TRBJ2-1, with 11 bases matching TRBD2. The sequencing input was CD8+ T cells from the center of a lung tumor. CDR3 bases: TGTGCCAGCAGAAGACTAGCGGGATACTACGAGCAGTTCTTC. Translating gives CASRRLAGYYEQFF.